Sequencing of this T cell receptor beta chain was carried out in a study of T cells after yellow fever vaccination. General study findings and limits: Clonotypes appearing in both CD4 and CD8 compartments existed, and their share was small. Researchers report a weaker secondary response that nonetheless peaked faster, day 5 versus 15. Subsequent booster samples again held most clones from primary vaccination (96% CD4, about 86% CD8).

Germline loops: CDR1 KGHSH, CDR2 LQKENI. CDR3 length: 13 amino acids. V lost 3 bases and J lost 5, with 10 bases in between. At least ten counts were recorded for this clonotype. UMIs and a universal primer site were added when TCR cDNA was made by 5'RACE template switching. In TCRdb, the 5' RACE reads were re-called with MiXCR into one record per CDR3 protein. Altogether more than 15,000 distinct CDR3 sequences are present, roughly 3.7% being singletons, with the ten largest covering roughly 0.4%. This specimen was PBMCs, either bulk or a sorted T-cell subset (CD4+, CD8+, memory, or dextramer-sorted; not recorded which), taken 15 days after the yellow fever booster vaccination. The rearrangement joins TRBV18 to TRBJ2-5; D ambiguous. This sequence was found in a man between 25 and 39 years old who received the YFV17D yellow fever vaccine. CDR3 bases: TGTGCCAGCTCACCGATCACTGTCGAGACCCAGTACTTC. It specifies CASSPITVETQYF.